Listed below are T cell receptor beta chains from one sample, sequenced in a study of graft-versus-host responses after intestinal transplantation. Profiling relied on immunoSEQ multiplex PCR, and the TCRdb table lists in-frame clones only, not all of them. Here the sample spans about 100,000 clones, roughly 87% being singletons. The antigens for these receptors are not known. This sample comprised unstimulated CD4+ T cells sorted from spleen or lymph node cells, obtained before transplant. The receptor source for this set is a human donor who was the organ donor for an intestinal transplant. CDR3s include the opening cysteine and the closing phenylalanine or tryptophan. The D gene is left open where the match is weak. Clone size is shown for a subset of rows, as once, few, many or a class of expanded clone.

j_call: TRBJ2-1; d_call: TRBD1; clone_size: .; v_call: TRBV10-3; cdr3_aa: CAISGTGVDEQFF; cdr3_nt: TGTGCCATCAGTGGGACAGGGGTGGATGAGCAGTTCTTC
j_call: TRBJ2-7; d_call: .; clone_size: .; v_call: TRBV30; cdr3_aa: CAWSVKYEQYF; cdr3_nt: TGTGCCTGGAGTGTAAAATACGAGCAGTACTTC
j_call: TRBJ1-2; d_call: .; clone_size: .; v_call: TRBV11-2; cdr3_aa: CASSLDSMGGYGYTF; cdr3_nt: TGTGCCAGCAGCTTAGATTCCATGGGGGGCTATGGCTACACCTTC
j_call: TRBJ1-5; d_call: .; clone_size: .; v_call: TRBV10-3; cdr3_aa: CAISDGYQPQHF; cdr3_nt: TGTGCCATCAGTGACGGGTATCAGCCCCAGCATTTT
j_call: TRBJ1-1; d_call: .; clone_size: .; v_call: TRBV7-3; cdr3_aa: CASSPRQNTEAFF; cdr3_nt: TGTGCCAGCAGCCCTCGACAGAACACTGAAGCTTTCTTT
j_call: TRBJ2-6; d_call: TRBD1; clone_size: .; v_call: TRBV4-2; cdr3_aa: CASSQSPGTGVSSGANVLTF; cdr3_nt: TGTGCCAGCAGCCAATCTCCCGGGACAGGGGTTAGCTCTGGGGCCAACGTCCTGACTTTC
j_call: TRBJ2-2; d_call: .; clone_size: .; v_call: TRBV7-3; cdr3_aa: CASSPHGLGENTGELFF; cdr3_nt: TGTGCCAGCAGCCCTCACGGGCTGGGCGAGAACACCGGGGAGCTGTTTTTT
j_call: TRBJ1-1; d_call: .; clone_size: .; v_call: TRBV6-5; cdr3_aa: CASGRGGNTEAFF; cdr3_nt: TGTGCCAGCGGCAGAGGGGGGAACACTGAAGCTTTCTTT
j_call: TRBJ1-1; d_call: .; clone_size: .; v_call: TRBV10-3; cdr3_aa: CATRQNTEAFF; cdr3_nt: TGTGCCACCCGACAGAACACTGAAGCTTTCTTT
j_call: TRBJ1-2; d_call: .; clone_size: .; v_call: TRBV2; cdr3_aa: CASSGPTGENYGYTF; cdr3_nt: TGTGCCAGCAGTGGCCCTACAGGAGAAAACTATGGCTACACCTTC
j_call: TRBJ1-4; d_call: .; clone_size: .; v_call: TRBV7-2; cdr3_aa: CASSPGAGPRLFF; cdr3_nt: TGTGCCAGCAGTCCCGGGGCGGGACCTAGGCTGTTTTTT
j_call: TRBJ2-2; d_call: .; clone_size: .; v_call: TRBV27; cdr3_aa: CASSLRTTSNTGELFF; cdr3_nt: TGTGCCAGCAGTTTGCGAACTACCTCGAACACCGGGGAGCTGTTTTTT
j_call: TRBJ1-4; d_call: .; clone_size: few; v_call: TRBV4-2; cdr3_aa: CASSQPGEQEKLFF; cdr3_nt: TGTGCCAGCAGCCAACCAGGGGAACAAGAAAAACTGTTTTTT
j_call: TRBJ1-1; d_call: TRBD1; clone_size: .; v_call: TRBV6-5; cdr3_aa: CASRPGGQGNTEAFF; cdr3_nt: TGTGCCAGCAGGCCCGGTGGACAGGGGAACACTGAAGCTTTCTTT
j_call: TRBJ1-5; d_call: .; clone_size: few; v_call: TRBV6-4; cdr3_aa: CASSDGSNQPQHF; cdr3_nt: TGTGCCAGCAGTGACGGCAGCAATCAGCCCCAGCATTTT
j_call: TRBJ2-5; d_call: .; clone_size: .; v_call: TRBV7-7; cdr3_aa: CASSRIGETQYF; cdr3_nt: TGTGCCAGCAGCCGTATCGGGGAGACCCAGTACTTC
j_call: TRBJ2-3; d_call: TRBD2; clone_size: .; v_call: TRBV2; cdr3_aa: CASRQAGGTDTQYF; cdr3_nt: TGTGCCAGCCGCCAGGCGGGGGGGACAGATACGCAGTATTTT
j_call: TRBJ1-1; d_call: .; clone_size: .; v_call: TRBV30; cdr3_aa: CAWSVLNAGSTEAFF; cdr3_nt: TGTGCCTGGAGTGTACTCAACGCGGGGAGCACTGAAGCTTTCTTT
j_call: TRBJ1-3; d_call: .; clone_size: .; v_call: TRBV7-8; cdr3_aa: CASKELGTGAGNTIYF; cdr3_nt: TGTGCCAGCAAAGAACTAGGTACGGGCGCTGGAAACACCATATATTTT
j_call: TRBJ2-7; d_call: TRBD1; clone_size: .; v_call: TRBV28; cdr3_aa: CASRTGSSYEQYF; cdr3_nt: TGTGCCAGCCGGACAGGGAGCTCCTACGAGCAGTACTTC
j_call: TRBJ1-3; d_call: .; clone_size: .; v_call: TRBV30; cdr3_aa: CAWSVPPVYSGNTIYF; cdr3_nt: TGTGCCTGGAGTGTACCTCCCGTCTACTCTGGAAACACCATATATTTT
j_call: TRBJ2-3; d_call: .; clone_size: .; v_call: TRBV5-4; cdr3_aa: CASSLAGLGRGTDTQYF; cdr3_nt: TGTGCCAGCAGCTTGGCCGGATTAGGAAGGGGCACAGATACGCAGTATTTT
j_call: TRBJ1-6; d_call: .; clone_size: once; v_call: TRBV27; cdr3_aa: CASSQRRGGGNSPLHF; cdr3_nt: TGTGCCAGCAGCCAAAGGCGGGGCGGGGGGAATTCACCCCTCCACTTT
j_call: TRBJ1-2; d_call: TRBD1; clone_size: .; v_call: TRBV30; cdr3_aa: CAWRDRGQDGYTF; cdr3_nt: TGTGCCTGGAGGGACAGGGGGCAGGATGGCTACACCTTC
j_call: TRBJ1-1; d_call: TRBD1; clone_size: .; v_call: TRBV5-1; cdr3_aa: CASSLERGQGEAFF; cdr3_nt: TGCGCCAGCAGCTTGGAAAGGGGACAGGGTGAAGCTTTCTTT
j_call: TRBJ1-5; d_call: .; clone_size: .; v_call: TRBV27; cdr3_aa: CASSLTSFNQPQHF; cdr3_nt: TGTGCCAGCAGTCTAACCTCCTTCAATCAGCCCCAGCATTTT
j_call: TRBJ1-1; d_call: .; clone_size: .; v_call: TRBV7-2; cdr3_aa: CASSLGEATEAFF; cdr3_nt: TGTGCCAGCAGCTTAGGTGAAGCCACTGAAGCTTTCTTT
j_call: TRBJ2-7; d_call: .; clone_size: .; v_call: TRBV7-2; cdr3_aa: CASSLGYAYEQYF; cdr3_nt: TGTGCCAGCAGCTTAGGGTACGCCTACGAGCAGTACTTC
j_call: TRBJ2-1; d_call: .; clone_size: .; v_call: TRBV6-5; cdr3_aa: CASGRDNEQFF; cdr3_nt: TGTGCCAGCGGACGGGACAATGAGCAGTTCTTC
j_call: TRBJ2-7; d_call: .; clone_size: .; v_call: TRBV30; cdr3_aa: CAWASRGPYEQYF; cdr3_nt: TGTGCCTGGGCCTCGCGGGGCCCCTACGAGCAGTACTTC
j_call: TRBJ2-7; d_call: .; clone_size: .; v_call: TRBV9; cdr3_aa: CASSVGGGYSYEQYF; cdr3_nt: TGTGCCAGCAGCGTAGGTGGAGGGTACTCCTACGAGCAGTACTTC
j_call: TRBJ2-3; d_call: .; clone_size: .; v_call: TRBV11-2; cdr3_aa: CAVLTGGPYTDTQYF; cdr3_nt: TGTGCCGTCTTGACGGGCGGGCCTTACACAGATACGCAGTATTTT
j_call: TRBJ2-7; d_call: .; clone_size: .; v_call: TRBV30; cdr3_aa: CAWSGGYEQYF; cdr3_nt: TGTGCCTGGAGTGGCGGGTACGAGCAGTACTTC
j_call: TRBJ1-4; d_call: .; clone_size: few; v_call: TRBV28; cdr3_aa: CASGIPKEKLFF; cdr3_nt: TGTGCCAGCGGGATACCAAAGGAAAAACTGTTTTTT
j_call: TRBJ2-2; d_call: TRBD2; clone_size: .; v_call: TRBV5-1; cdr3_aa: CASSLGTMGTGELFF; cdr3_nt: TGCGCCAGCAGCCTCGGGACTATGGGCACCGGGGAGCTGTTTTTT
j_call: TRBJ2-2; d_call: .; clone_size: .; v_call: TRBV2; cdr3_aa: CASSVRQGTGELFF; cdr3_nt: TGTGCCAGCAGTGTCAGGCAGGGGACCGGGGAGCTGTTTTTT
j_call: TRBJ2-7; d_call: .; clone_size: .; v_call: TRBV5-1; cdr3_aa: CASSPAHISSYEQYF; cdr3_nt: TGCGCCAGTTCCCCTGCACATATCTCTTCCTACGAGCAGTACTTC
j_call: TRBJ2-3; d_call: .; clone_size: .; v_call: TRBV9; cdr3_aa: CASSPSLRDTQYF; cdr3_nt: TGTGCCAGCAGCCCTTCTCTGAGGGATACGCAGTATTTT
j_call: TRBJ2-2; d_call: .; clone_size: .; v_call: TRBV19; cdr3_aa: CASSVSIAATGELFF; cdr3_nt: TGTGCCAGTAGTGTCTCGATAGCAGCCACCGGGGAGCTGTTTTTT
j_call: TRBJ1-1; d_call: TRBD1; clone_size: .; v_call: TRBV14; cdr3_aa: CASSQLRTGKNEAFF; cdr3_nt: TGTGCCAGCAGCCAACTAAGGACAGGAAAAAATGAAGCTTTCTTT
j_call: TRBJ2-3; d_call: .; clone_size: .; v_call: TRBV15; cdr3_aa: CATSRRDTQYF; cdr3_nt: TGTGCCACCAGCAGGAGAGATACGCAGTATTTT
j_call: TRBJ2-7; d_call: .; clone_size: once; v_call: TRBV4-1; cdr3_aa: CASSQGTESSYEQYF; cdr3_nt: TGCGCCAGCAGCCAAGGAACTGAATCAAGCTACGAGCAGTACTTC
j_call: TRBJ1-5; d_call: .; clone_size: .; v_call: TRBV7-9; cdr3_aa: CASRELSNQPQHF; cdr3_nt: TGTGCCAGCAGAGAACTTAGCAATCAGCCCCAGCATTTT
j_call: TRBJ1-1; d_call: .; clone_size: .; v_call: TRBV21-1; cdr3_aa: CASSLRLSMNTEAFF; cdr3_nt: TGTGCCAGCAGTCTGAGGCTGAGCATGAACACTGAAGCTTTCTTT
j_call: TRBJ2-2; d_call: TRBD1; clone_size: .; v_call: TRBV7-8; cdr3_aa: CASSLVGTALPGELFF; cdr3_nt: TGTGCCAGCAGCTTAGTGGGGACAGCGCTACCCGGGGAGCTGTTTTTT
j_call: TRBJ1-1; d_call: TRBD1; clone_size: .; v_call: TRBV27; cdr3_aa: CASSLQGAMNTEAFF; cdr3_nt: TGTGCCAGCAGTTTACAGGGGGCAATGAACACTGAAGCTTTCTTT
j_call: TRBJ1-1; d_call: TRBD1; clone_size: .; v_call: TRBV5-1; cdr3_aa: CASSLLGQDTEAFF; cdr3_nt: TGCGCCAGCAGCTTGTTGGGACAGGACACTGAAGCTTTCTTT
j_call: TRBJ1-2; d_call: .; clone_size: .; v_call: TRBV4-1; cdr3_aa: CASSQGPTGYGYTF; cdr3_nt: TGCGCCAGCAGCCAAGGCCCGACAGGCTATGGCTACACCTTC